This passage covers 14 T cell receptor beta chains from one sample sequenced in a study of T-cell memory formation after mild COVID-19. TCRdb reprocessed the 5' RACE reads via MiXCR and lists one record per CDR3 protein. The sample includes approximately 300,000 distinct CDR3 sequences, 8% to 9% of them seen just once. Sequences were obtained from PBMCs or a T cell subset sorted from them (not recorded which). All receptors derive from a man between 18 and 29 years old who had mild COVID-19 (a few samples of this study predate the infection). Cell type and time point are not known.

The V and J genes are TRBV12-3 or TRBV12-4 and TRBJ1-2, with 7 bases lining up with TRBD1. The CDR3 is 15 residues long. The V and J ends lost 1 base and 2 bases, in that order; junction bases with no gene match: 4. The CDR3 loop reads CASSLVSGGNYGYTF. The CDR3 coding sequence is TGTGCCAGCAGTTTAGTATCAGGGGGGAACTATGGCTACACCTTC.

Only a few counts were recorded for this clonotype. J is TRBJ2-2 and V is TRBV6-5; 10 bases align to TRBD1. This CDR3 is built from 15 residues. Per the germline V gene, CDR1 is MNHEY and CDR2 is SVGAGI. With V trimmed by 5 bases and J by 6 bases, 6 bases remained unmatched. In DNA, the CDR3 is TGTGCCAGCAGTCCCGGGACAGGGGCTTCCGGGGAGCTGTTTTTT. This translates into CASSPGTGASGELFF.

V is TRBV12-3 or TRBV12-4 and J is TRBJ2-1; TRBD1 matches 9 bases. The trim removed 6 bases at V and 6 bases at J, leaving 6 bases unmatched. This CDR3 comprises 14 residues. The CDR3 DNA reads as TGTGCCAGCAGCGATACGACAGGGGGCAATGAGCAGTTCTTC. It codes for CASSDTTGGNEQFF.

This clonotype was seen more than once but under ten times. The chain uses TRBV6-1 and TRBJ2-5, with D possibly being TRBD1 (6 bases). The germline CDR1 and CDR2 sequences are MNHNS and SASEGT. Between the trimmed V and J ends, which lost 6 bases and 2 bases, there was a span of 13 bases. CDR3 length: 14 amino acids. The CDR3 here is CASRPTGPQETQYF. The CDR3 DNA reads TGTGCCAGCAGGCCAACAGGGCCACAAGAGACCCAGTACTTC.

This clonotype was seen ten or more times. The CDR3 reads CASSVELAGGQEQFF. The CDR3 DNA reads TGTGCCAGCAGCGTAGAGCTAGCGGGGGGGCAGGAGCAGTTCTTC. This chain uses TRBV9 with TRBJ2-1, with 12 bases identical to TRBD2. CDR3 length: 15 amino acids. Losses at the gene ends were 0 bases for V and 10 bases for J; bases not matched to a gene: 5. The germline CDR1 and CDR2 sequences are SGDLS and YYNGEE.

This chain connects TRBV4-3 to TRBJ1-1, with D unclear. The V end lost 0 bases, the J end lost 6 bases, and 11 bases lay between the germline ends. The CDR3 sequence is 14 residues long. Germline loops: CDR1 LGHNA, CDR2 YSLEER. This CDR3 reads CASSQDRKGPEAFF. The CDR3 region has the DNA TGCGCCAGCAGCCAAGACAGGAAAGGGCCTGAAGCTTTCTTT.

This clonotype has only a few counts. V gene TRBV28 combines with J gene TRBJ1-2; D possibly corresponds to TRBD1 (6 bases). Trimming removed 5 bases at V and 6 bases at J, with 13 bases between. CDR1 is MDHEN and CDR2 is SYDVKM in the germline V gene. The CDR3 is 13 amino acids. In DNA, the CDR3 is TGTGCCAGCAGTCTCTCACAGGGAAATGGCTACACCTTC. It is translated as CASSLSQGNGYTF.

This CDR3 is CASSTGQGVSYEQYF. The CDR3 coding sequence is TGTGCCAGCAGCACCGGACAGGGGGTGTCCTACGAGCAGTACTTC. This chain uses TRBV13 with TRBJ2-7, with 10 positions matching TRBD1. CDR3 length: 15 amino acids. Germline CDR1 is PRHDT and CDR2 is FYEKMQ (reference sequence). Trimming took 5 bases from V and 1 from J; bases not matched to a gene: 5.

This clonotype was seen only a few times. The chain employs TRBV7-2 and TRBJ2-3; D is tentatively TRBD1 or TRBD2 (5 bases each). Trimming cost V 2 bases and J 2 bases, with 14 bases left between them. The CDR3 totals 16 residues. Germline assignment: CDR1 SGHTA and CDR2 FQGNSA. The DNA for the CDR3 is TGTGCCAGCAGCTTACGCACGGGACGGAACACAGATACGCAGTATTTT. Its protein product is CASSLRTGRNTDTQYF.

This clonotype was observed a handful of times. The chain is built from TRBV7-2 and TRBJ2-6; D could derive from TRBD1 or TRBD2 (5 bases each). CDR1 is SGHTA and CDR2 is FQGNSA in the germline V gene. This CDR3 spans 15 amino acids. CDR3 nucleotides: TGTGCTAGTACAACGGGGCTCTCTGGGGCCAACGTCCTGACTTTC. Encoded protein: CASTTGLSGANVLTF.

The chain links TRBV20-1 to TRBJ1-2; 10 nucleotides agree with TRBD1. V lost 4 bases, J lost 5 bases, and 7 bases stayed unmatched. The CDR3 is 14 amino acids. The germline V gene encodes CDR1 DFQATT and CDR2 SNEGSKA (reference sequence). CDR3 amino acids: CSATPDRGFYGYTF. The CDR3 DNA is TGCAGTGCTACGCCGGACAGGGGGTTTTATGGCTACACCTTC.

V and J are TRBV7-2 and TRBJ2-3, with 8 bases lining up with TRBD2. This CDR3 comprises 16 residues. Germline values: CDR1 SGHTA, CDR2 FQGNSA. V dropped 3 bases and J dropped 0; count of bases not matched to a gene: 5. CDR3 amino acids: CASSLRLASSTDTQYF. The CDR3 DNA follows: TGTGCCAGCAGCTTGCGACTAGCGTCTAGCACAGATACGCAGTATTTT.

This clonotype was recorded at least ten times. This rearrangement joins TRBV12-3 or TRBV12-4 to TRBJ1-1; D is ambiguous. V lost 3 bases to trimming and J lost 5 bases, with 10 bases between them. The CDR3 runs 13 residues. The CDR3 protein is CASSLPSGTEAFF. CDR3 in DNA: TGTGCCAGCAGTTTGCCCTCGGGGACTGAAGCTTTCTTT.

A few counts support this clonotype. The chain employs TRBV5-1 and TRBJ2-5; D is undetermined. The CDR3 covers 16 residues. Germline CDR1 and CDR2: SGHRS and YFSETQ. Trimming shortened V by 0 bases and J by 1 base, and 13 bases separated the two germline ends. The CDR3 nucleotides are TGCGCCAGCAGCTTGGGTCACGCGACCTCCCAAGAGACCCAGTACTTC. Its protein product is CASSLGHATSQETQYF.